This is a list of T cell receptor beta chains from one sample in a study of shared clonotypes between healthy human individuals. The protocol was immunoSEQ multiplex PCR, while the TCRdb copy is restricted to in-frame clones and leaves out a portion. The table includes around 600,000 clones, roughly 95% detected once. Sequenced material: naive CD8+ T cells sorted from blood. The source of these receptors is a woman aged 30 to 39 in good health. The CDR3 runs from the conserved cysteine through the conserved F or W. D genes are given only for firm matches. Size is stated for part of the rows, as once, few or many counts, or as a class when the clone is expanded.

clone_size j_call v_call d_call cdr3_nt cdr3_aa
few TRBJ1-1 TRBV27 . TGTGCCAGCGCAGGGAGTACTGAAGCTTTCTTT CASAGSTEAFF
. TRBJ2-7 TRBV2 TRBD1 TGTGCCAGCAGAGGGACAGGGCTGACCTACGAGCAGTACTTC CASRGTGLTYEQYF
. TRBJ1-1 TRBV28 . TGTGCCAGCAGTACCTGGGAGGGGGGGAGTTGGACTGAAGCTTTCTTT CASSTWEGGSWTEAFF
. TRBJ1-2 TRBV27 . TGTGCCAGCAGTCTCGAGCTAGGCTATGGCTACACCTTC CASSLELGYGYTF
. TRBJ1-2 TRBV29-1 . TGCAGCGTCCCCGGGGAAGAAAATAAGAACTATGGCTACACCTTC CSVPGEENKNYGYTF
. TRBJ2-7 TRBV19 . TGTGCCAGTAGTACACAAGGCTGGGCCTACGAGCAGTACTTC CASSTQGWAYEQYF
. TRBJ1-1 TRBV15 . TGTGCCACCAGCAGACCTGCAAGGAACACTGAAGCTTTCTTT CATSRPARNTEAFF
. TRBJ2-1 TRBV18 . TGTGCCAGCTCACTGGCCCCTAACAATGAGCAGTTCTTC CASSLAPNNEQFF
. TRBJ2-7 TRBV28 TRBD2 TGTGCCAGCCGCAGCGTCGGGACTAGCGCGACCTACGAGCAGTACTTC CASRSVGTSATYEQYF
once TRBJ2-2 TRBV9 . TGTGCCAGCAGCTCCCAGGCGGGGACCGGGGAGCTGTTTTTT CASSSQAGTGELFF
. TRBJ1-2 TRBV15 . TGTGCCACCAGCAGAGATCCCACCTACTATGGCTACACCTTC CATSRDPTYYGYTF
. TRBJ1-4 TRBV28 . TGTGCCAGCAGTTTCAAGGGGAGTGAGACTAATGAAAAACTGTTTTTT CASSFKGSETNEKLFF
. TRBJ2-7 TRBV12-2 . TGTGCAAGTCGCTTAGATAGGGACAGGGCACCCTACGAGCAGTACTTC CASRLDRDRAPYEQYF
. TRBJ2-1 TRBV27 . TGTGCCAGCGAGAGAGGGAATGAGCAGTTCTTC CASERGNEQFF
. TRBJ2-7 TRBV11-2 TRBD1 TGTGCCAGCAGCTTCGGCGCAGGGGGCGCAAGGGACGAGCAGTACTTC CASSFGAGGARDEQYF
. TRBJ1-2 TRBV29-1 . TGCAGCGTTGAAGAAACAATGGGAGGCTACACCTTC CSVEETMGGYTF
. TRBJ2-1 TRBV11-1 TRBD2 TGTGCCAGCAGCTTATCGGGACTAGCGGGTAACAATGAGCAGTTCTTC CASSLSGLAGNNEQFF
once TRBJ1-5 TRBV5-4 . TGTGCCAGCAGCTTAAGGTTTAACAATCAGCCCCAGCATTTT CASSLRFNNQPQHF
. TRBJ2-1 TRBV5-1 . TGCGCCAGCAGCTCGACGAACCTAGCCAGCCCCGCTAGTGAGCAGTTCTTC CASSSTNLASPASEQFF
. TRBJ2-7 TRBV27 . TGTGCCAGCAGTTCTACCTACGAGCAGTACTTC CASSSTYEQYF
. TRBJ2-7 TRBV6-5 . TGTGCCAGCAGTACCCAATACGAGCAGTACTTC CASSTQYEQYF
. TRBJ2-7 TRBV28 TRBD2 TGTGCCAGCAGTTCCGGGACTAGGCCCTACGAGCAGTACTTC CASSSGTRPYEQYF
. TRBJ1-4 TRBV9 TRBD1 TGTGCCAGCAGCGCAGGGGGGGCGACTAATGAAAAACTGTTTTTT CASSAGGATNEKLFF
. TRBJ1-4 TRBV6-5 . TGTGCCAGCAGCCTCAACGCGGGGCCTAATGAAAAACTGTTTTTT CASSLNAGPNEKLFF
. TRBJ2-7 TRBV1 . TGCACCAGCAGCCAAGATAGAGCGGACTACTACGAGCAGTACTTC CTSSQDRADYYEQYF
. TRBJ1-6 TRBV27 . TGTGCCAGCAGTTTAGGGGGGTCCTTGACCCTCCACTTT CASSLGGSLTLHF
. TRBJ2-2 TRBV7-8 TRBD1 TGTGCCAGCAGCTTAGCCGGGACAGGTGGAACCGGGGAGCTGTTTTTT CASSLAGTGGTGELFF
. TRBJ2-7 TRBV2 . TGTGCCAGCAGTGATCCGCCCGGGAGCGGCGAGCAGTACTTC CASSDPPGSGEQYF
. TRBJ2-1 TRBV27 TRBD2 TGTGCCAGCAGTTTTGGTAGCGGGGGTGAGCAGTTCTTC CASSFGSGGEQFF
. TRBJ2-5 TRBV6-4 . TGTGCCAGCAGGGGCCGGGGGAGCGGGCGCCGCCAACAAGAGACCCAGTACTTC CASRGRGSGRRQQETQYF
. TRBJ2-7 TRBV28 TRBD1 TGTGCCAGCAGAAGGACAGGGGGGTACGAGCAGTACTTC CASRRTGGYEQYF
. TRBJ2-7 TRBV5-6 . TGTGCCAGCAGCCAATCACCGCCGACCTACGAGCAGTACTTC CASSQSPPTYEQYF
. TRBJ2-7 TRBV6-6 . TGTGCCAGCAGTTCGGGACTCCCTTACGAGCAGTACTTC CASSSGLPYEQYF
. TRBJ2-5 TRBV28 . TGTGCCAGCAGTTGGGAGCCTGCTTCGACCCAGTACTTC CASSWEPASTQYF
. TRBJ1-1 TRBV7-9 TRBD1 TGTGCCAGCAGCTCCGGGACAGGGTCAGATCTGACTTTT CASSSGTGSDLTF
. TRBJ2-1 TRBV5-6 TRBD2 TGTGCCAGCAGACCCCGGACTAGCGGTTACAATGAGCAGTTCTTC CASRPRTSGYNEQFF
. TRBJ2-2 TRBV30 TRBD1 TGTGCCTGGGGGAGGACAGGGTTAACCGGGGAGCTGTTTTTT CAWGRTGLTGELFF
. TRBJ1-1 TRBV4-1 . TGCGCCAGCTACCGGGGGGCTGAAGCTTTCTTT CASYRGAEAFF
once TRBJ2-3 TRBV27 TRBD1 TGTGCCTCCTCTTGGGACAGGCACACAGATACGCAGTATTTT CASSWDRHTDTQYF
. TRBJ2-2 TRBV30 . TGTGCCTGGAGTGTAATAGATCGGAGTAAATCCGAACGTTTTCCTTTTCGAACCGGGGAGCTGTTTTTT CAWSVIDRSKSERFPFRTGELFF
. TRBJ2-1 TRBV28 TRBD2 TGTGCCAGCATCCAGACAGGGACGAGGACTAGCGCCTGGGGTGAGCAGTTCTTC CASIQTGTRTSAWGEQFF
. TRBJ2-3 TRBV4-2 TRBD2 TGTGCCAGCAGCCAGGATCCTGTAGCGGGAGAATCAGATACGCAGTATTTT CASSQDPVAGESDTQYF
. TRBJ2-5 TRBV5-1 TRBD2 TGCGCCAGCAGCGCGGGACTAGCGGGAGAAGAGACCCAGTACTTC CASSAGLAGEETQYF
once TRBJ2-3 TRBV18 TRBD2 TGTGCCAGCTCACCACCGTTCGGGAGGGACGGCACAGATACGCAGTATTTT CASSPPFGRDGTDTQYF
. TRBJ2-7 TRBV5-1 . TGCGCCACCGGACCCGACGGAGCCTACGAGCAGTACTTC CATGPDGAYEQYF
. TRBJ2-1 TRBV2 . TGTGCCAGCCTATCTCTACTGGACATCGACTCCTACAATGAGCAGTTCTTC CASLSLLDIDSYNEQFF
. TRBJ2-1 TRBV6-1 TRBD2 TGTGCCAGCAGTGAATTCCGGGGGGGAGACCCCTCCTACAATGAGCAGTTCTTC CASSEFRGGDPSYNEQFF
. TRBJ2-7 TRBV6-5 . TGTGCCAGCAGCGACTATCGAAAGGGTTCCCACGAGCAGTACTTC CASSDYRKGSHEQYF
. TRBJ1-1 TRBV7-9 . TGTGCCAGCAGCTTAGCATCCCCTCCGGAAGCTTTCTTT CASSLASPPEAFF